This is a list of T cell receptor beta chains from one sample in a study of blood T cells in healthy people across ages. TCRdb ran MiXCR on the 5' RACE reads and lists one entry per CDR3 protein. In the table there are hundreds of thousands of distinct CDR3 sequences, approximately 25% of which are singletons. The same sample was also studied in work on T cells of mothers and their children.

Specimen: blood. These receptors all stem from a boy under 18 in good health. Both conserved end residues are part of each CDR3. The D gene is left open where the match is weak. Size values are once, few and many counts, or a class for expanded clones, and some rows have none.

TRBJ1-4	-	TRBV6-5	-	CASSYSRGAWEKLFF	TGTGCCAGCAGTTACTCGAGAGGGGCATGGGAAAAACTGTTTTTT
TRBJ2-1	-	TRBV15	-	CATSTTGLTYNEQFF	TGTGCCACCAGTACCACAGGGTTAACCTACAATGAGCAGTTCTTC
TRBJ1-1	-	TRBV7-2	-	CASSLAPGGVATEAFF	TGTGCCAGCAGCTTAGCCCCTGGAGGGGTGGCAACTGAAGCTTTCTTT
TRBJ2-7	few	TRBV29-1	-	CSVEWGTDFPYEQYF	TGCAGCGTTGAGTGGGGGACGGATTTTCCCTACGAGCAGTACTTC
TRBJ2-5	-	TRBV10-3	-	CATGGTASLETQYF	TGTGCCACAGGCGGGACAGCAAGTTTGGAGACCCAGTACTTC
TRBJ2-7	few	TRBV29-1	TRBD1	CSVGTGNSYEQYF	TGCAGCGTTGGGACAGGCAACTCCTACGAGCAGTACTTC
TRBJ1-1	-	TRBV7-2	-	CASSSEGTETFF	TGTGCCAGCAGCTCAGAGGGCACTGAAACTTTCTTT
TRBJ2-1	many	TRBV20-1	TRBD2	CSAGEPLAGDNEQFF	TGCAGTGCGGGAGAGCCGCTAGCGGGAGACAATGAGCAGTTCTTC
TRBJ2-5	few	TRBV12-3/TRBV12-4	-	CASSPRQAQETQYF	TGTGCCAGCAGTCCTAGACAGGCCCAAGAGACCCAGTACTTC
TRBJ2-1	-	TRBV11-2	-	CASSLARDSLTYNEQFF	TGTGCCAGCAGCTTAGCCCGGGACTCCCTAACCTACAATGAGCAGTTCTTC
TRBJ2-1	-	TRBV27	TRBD2	CASNAGTRPYNEQFF	TGTGCCAGCAATGCCGGGACTAGACCCTACAATGAGCAGTTCTTC
TRBJ2-7	-	TRBV9	-	CASSPGPETYEQYF	TGTGCCAGCAGCCCGGGTCCGGAAACCTACGAGCAGTACTTC
TRBJ2-7	-	TRBV4-3	TRBD2	CASSQILLAGNEQYF	TGCGCCAGCAGCCAAATTTTGCTAGCGGGGAACGAGCAGTACTTC
TRBJ2-7	-	TRBV7-2	TRBD2	CASSLSSGRAEQYF	TGTGCCAGCAGCTTATCCAGCGGGAGGGCCGAGCAGTACTTC
TRBJ1-4	-	TRBV28	-	CASSSANEKLFF	TGTGCCAGCAGTTCGGCGAATGAAAAACTGTTTTTT
TRBJ1-2	-	TRBV6-5	-	CASSYSPTNYGYTF	TGTGCCAGCAGTTACTCCCCTACTAACTATGGCTACACCTTC
TRBJ2-1	-	TRBV7-9	-	CASSPLGGKTDEQFF	TGTGCCAGCAGCCCCCTCGGGGGCAAGACCGATGAGCAGTTCTTC
TRBJ2-5	few	TRBV29-1	-	CSVVEEGETQYF	TGCAGCGTTGTTGAGGAAGGGGAGACCCAGTACTTC
TRBJ1-6	-	TRBV12-3/TRBV12-4	-	CTSSRSYNSPLHF	TGTACCAGCAGTCGCTCCTATAATTCACCCCTCCACTTT
TRBJ2-5	few	TRBV11-2	-	CASSLDPVSRTQETQYF	TGTGCCAGCAGCTTAGATCCGGTCAGCAGAACTCAAGAGACCCAGTACTTC
TRBJ1-2	-	TRBV29-1	-	CSVETAINYGYTF	TGCAGCGTTGAGACAGCGATTAACTATGGCTACACCTTC
TRBJ2-5	-	TRBV5-5	-	CASSLAQIETQYF	TGTGCCAGCAGCTTGGCACAGATCGAGACCCAGTACTTC
TRBJ2-7	-	TRBV5-5	TRBD1	CASSDTPGQGYYEQYF	TGTGCCAGCAGCGATACACCGGGACAGGGGTATTACGAGCAGTACTTC
TRBJ1-2	-	TRBV3-1	-	CASSQAIGRPGYTF	TGTGCCAGCAGCCAAGCTATAGGACGGCCTGGCTACACCTTC
TRBJ1-2	-	TRBV6-5	-	CASSYNPSVTRGYTF	TGTGCCAGCAGTTATAACCCATCGGTTACACGTGGCTACACCTTC
TRBJ2-4	-	TRBV4-1	-	CASSQVPGAAKNIQYF	TGCGCCAGCAGCCAAGTGCCAGGGGCTGCCAAAAACATTCAGTACTTC
TRBJ1-5	-	TRBV7-2	-	CASSPRRQNQPQHF	TGTGCCAGCAGCCCTAGGAGGCAGAATCAGCCCCAGCATTTT
TRBJ2-1	-	TRBV28	-	CASSPPGSFFYEQFF	TGTGCCAGCAGCCCCCCCGGCAGTTTCTTCTATGAGCAGTTCTTC
TRBJ2-5	few	TRBV12-5	TRBD2	CASGSLGTKESQYF	TGTGCTAGTGGTTCGCTCGGGACTAAAGAGAGCCAGTACTTC
TRBJ2-5	few	TRBV18	-	CASSPAGTEETQYF	TGTGCCAGCTCACCAGCGGGGACCGAAGAGACCCAGTACTTC
TRBJ2-2	few	TRBV5-1	-	CASSPRAGVNTGELFF	TGCGCCAGCAGCCCTAGGGCTGGGGTGAACACCGGGGAGCTGTTTTTT
TRBJ1-5	-	TRBV7-9	-	CASSQDGQPQHF	TGTGCCAGCAGCCAAGACGGGCAGCCCCAGCATTTT
TRBJ2-3	-	TRBV5-1	-	CASRDGGKTDTQYF	TGCGCCAGCAGAGACGGAGGGAAGACAGATACGCAGTATTTT
TRBJ1-1	-	TRBV29-1	TRBD1	CSVESAGGDFGTEAFF	TGCAGCGTTGAATCGGCAGGGGGCGACTTTGGGACTGAAGCTTTCTTT
TRBJ2-7	-	TRBV29-1	-	CSVQGTEQYF	TGCAGCGTTCAGGGAACCGAGCAGTACTTC
TRBJ2-5	few	TRBV9	-	CASSERDPGGETQYF	TGTGCCAGCAGTGAGCGGGACCCAGGGGGGGAGACCCAGTACTTC
TRBJ2-1	-	TRBV6-2/TRBV6-3	TRBD2	CASSAILGTSGYNEQFF	TGTGCCAGCAGTGCTATACTAGGGACTAGCGGCTACAATGAGCAGTTCTTC
TRBJ2-3	-	TRBV3-1	-	CASSSTGIADTQYF	TGTGCCAGCAGCTCAACAGGGATAGCGGATACGCAGTATTTT
TRBJ1-2	many	TRBV9	-	CASSVGRGYGYTF	TGTGCCAGCAGCGTGGGCAGAGGCTATGGCTACACCTTC
TRBJ1-1	-	TRBV9	TRBD1	CASSSTGQGAEGEAFF	TGTGCCAGCAGCTCAACGGGACAGGGGGCAGAGGGGGAAGCTTTCTTT
TRBJ2-3	-	TRBV4-1	-	CASRPSVSTDTQYF	TGCGCCAGCAGGCCCTCTGTTAGCACAGATACGCAGTATTTT
TRBJ2-7	-	TRBV5-1	TRBD1	CASGNRDRGQEQYF	TGCGCCAGCGGGAACCGGGACAGGGGGCAAGAGCAGTACTTC
TRBJ1-2	many	TRBV29-1	TRBD1	CSAGTDYGYTF	TGCAGCGCAGGGACAGACTATGGCTACACCTTC
TRBJ1-4	-	TRBV27	-	CASSSETGRLGEKLFF	TGTGCCAGCAGTTCAGAAACAGGGCGTCTTGGTGAAAAACTGTTTTTT
TRBJ2-5	-	TRBV5-6	-	CASSIRMGLGLQETQYF	TGTGCCAGCAGTATCAGAATGGGCCTGGGGCTTCAAGAGACCCAGTACTTC
TRBJ2-5	-	TRBV6-5	-	CASRQWDQETQYF	TGTGCCAGCAGGCAGTGGGACCAAGAGACCCAGTACTTC
TRBJ2-5	-	TRBV29-1	TRBD1	CSARQGRYQETQYF	TGCAGCGCAAGACAGGGGCGGTACCAAGAGACCCAGTACTTC
TRBJ2-2	-	TRBV29-1	-	CSVTGPNTGELFF	TGCAGCGTCACGGGTCCGAACACCGGGGAGCTGTTTTTT
TRBJ2-3	few	TRBV10-2	TRBD2	CASRGTSGGVDTQYF	TGCGCCAGCCGCGGTACTAGCGGGGGGGTAGATACGCAGTATTTT
TRBJ2-1	-	TRBV27	TRBD2	CASSLYSGGYNEQFF	TGTGCCAGCAGTTTATATAGCGGGGGATACAATGAGCAGTTCTTC
TRBJ2-2	few	TRBV25-1	TRBD1	CASTEEGTATFTGELFF	TGTGCCAGCACCGAAGAAGGGACAGCCACATTCACCGGGGAGCTGTTTTTT
TRBJ2-7	-	TRBV20-1	-	CSASVNSQGYEQYF	TGCAGTGCTAGCGTTAACTCACAGGGCTACGAGCAGTACTTC
TRBJ2-1	many	TRBV6-5	TRBD2	CASSQPGLAGHEQFF	TGTGCCAGCAGTCAACCGGGACTAGCGGGCCATGAGCAGTTCTTC